This T cell receptor (beta chain) derives from a study of T cells in Graves' hyperthyroidism and ophthalmopathy. PBMCs came from 10 ml fresh peripheral blood. The TCR beta CDR3 regions underwent amplification using RNA transcripts as the source. HTBI primers were the set used in a first-round RT-PCR of the TCR CDR3. TCRdb re-derived calls from the multiplex PCR reads in MiXCR, one entry per CDR3 protein. The data hold about 710,000 distinct CDR3 sequences, with roughly 15% observed a single time. This clonotype came up many times. What it binds is not known. General study findings and limits: The model made its ophthalmopathy prediction, and onset followed a median approximately 6.5 months later. The authors' 13 V-J model separated ophthalmopathy from stable hyperthyroidism. Appearing also in blood were most of the thyroid clonotypes expanded above 0.001.

CDR3 length: 17 residues. Trimming at V came to 2 bases and at J to 5 bases, leaving 10 bases not matched to a gene. Germline V gene lookup returns CDR1 SNHLY and CDR2 FYNNEI. Sequenced: blood. J is TRBJ2-5 and V is TRBV2; 11 bases agree with TRBD1. The TCR originated in a man in his late teens or twenties with Graves' hyperthyroidism. The CDR3 coding sequence is TGTGCCAGCAGTGAATTTGGACAGGGGGCGCTGGGGGAGACCCAGTACTTC. Its translation: CASSEFGQGALGETQYF.